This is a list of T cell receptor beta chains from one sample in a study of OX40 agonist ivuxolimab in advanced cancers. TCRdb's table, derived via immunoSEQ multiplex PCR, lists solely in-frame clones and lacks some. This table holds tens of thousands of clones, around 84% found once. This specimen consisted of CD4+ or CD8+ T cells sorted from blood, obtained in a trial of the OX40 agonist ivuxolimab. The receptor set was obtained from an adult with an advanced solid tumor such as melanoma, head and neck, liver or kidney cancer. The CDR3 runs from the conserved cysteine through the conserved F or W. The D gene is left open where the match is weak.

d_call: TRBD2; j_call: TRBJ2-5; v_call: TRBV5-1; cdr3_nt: TGCGCCAGCAGCTTGGGATCGCTAGCGGGAGAGACCCAGTACTTC; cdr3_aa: CASSLGSLAGETQYF
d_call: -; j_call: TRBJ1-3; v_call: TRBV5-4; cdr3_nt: TGTGCCAGCAGCCTCGACAACAACCTCTCTGGAAACACCATATATTTT; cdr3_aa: CASSLDNNLSGNTIYF
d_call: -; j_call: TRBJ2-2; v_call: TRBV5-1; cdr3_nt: TGCGCCAGCAGCCCCCGACCCGGCTGGGCCGGGGAGCTGTTTTTT; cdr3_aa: CASSPRPGWAGELFF
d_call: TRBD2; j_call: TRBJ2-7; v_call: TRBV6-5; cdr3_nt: TGTGCCAGCACCGGACTAGCGACCTACGAGCAGTACTTC; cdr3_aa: CASTGLATYEQYF
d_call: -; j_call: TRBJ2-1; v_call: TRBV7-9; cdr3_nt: TGTGCCAGCAGCTTATCCGGAGGGAACCCCAATGAGCAGTTCTTC; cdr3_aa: CASSLSGGNPNEQFF
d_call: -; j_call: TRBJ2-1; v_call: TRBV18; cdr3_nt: TGTGCCAGCTCACCACAGGGAAGAAACAATGAGCAGTTCTTC; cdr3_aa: CASSPQGRNNEQFF
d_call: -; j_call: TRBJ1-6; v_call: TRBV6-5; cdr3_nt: TGTGCCAGCGGTGTCCGAGATTCACCCCTCCACTTT; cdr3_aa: CASGVRDSPLHF
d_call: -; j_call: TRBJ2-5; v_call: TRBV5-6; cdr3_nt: TGTGCCAGCAGCTTGGCCTCCGGGGCAGGGGAGACCCAGTACTTC; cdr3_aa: CASSLASGAGETQYF
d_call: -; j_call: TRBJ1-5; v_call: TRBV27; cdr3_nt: TGTGCCAGCAGCTTGGGGTTTGGACAGTATAGCAATCAGCCCCAGCATTTT; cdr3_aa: CASSLGFGQYSNQPQHF
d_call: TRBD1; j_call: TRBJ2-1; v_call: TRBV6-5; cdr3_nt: TGTGCCAGCAAAAACAGGGGGCGCGCAAATGAGCAGTTCTTC; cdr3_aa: CASKNRGRANEQFF
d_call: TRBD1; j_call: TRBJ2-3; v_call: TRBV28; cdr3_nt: TGTGCCAGCAGAGGACAGGGCCTTAGCACAGATACGCAGTATTTT; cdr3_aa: CASRGQGLSTDTQYF
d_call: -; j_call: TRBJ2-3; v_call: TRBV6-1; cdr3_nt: TGTGCCAGCAGGGGGGGTATTAGCACAGATACGCAGTATTTT; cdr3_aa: CASRGGISTDTQYF
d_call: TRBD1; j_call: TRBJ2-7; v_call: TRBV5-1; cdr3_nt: TGTGCCACCTTCCGAACAGGGGGCCGGGAGCAGTACTTC; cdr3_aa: CATFRTGGREQYF
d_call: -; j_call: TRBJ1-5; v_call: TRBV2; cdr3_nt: TGTGCCAGCAGTCTAACTCTTAGTCAGCCCCAGCATTTT; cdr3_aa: CASSLTLSQPQHF
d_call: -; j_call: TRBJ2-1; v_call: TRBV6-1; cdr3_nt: TGTGCCAGCAGTGAAGAGAATGAGCAGTTCTTC; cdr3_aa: CASSEENEQFF
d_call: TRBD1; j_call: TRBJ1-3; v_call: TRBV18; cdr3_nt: TGTGCCAGCTCGATCGCCCCCGGGACAGGGGGCTCTATTGCTGGAAACACCATATATTTT; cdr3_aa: CASSIAPGTGGSIAGNTIYF
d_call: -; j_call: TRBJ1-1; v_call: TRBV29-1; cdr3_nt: TGCAGCGTCGGAGACAACAGAAACACTGAAGCTTTCTTT; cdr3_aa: CSVGDNRNTEAFF
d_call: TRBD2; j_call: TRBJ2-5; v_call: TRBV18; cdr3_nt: TGTGCCAGCTCACGGACTAGCGGGACCCAAGAGACCCAGTACTTC; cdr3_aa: CASSRTSGTQETQYF
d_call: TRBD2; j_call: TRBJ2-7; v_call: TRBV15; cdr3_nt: TGTGCCACCAGCAGAGATTTTACTAGCGGGAGGGACCACGAGCAGTACTTC; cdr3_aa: CATSRDFTSGRDHEQYF
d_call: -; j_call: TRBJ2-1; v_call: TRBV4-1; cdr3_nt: TGCGCCAGCAGCCTAGCGTGGGGGAATGAGCAGTTCTTC; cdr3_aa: CASSLAWGNEQFF
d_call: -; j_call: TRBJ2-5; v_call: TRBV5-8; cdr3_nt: TGTGCCAGCAGCTTAGGGGACACAACGGGGGAGACCCAGTACTTC; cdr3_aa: CASSLGDTTGETQYF
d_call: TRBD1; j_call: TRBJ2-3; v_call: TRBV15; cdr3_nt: TGTGCCACCAGCAGAGACCCCGGGACAGGGAATACAGATACGCAGTATTTT; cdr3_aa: CATSRDPGTGNTDTQYF
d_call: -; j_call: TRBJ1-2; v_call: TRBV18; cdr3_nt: TGTGCCAGCTCACCACAGGTACAGCAAAATGGCTACACCTTC; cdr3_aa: CASSPQVQQNGYTF
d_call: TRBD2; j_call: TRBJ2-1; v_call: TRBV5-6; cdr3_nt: TGTGCCAGCAGCCTAAGAATGGGACTAGCGGGGGATAATGAGCAGTTCTTC; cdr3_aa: CASSLRMGLAGDNEQFF
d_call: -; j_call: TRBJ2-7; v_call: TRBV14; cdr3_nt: TGTGCCAGCAGCCAAGCCGTAACCTACGAGCAGTACTTC; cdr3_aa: CASSQAVTYEQYF
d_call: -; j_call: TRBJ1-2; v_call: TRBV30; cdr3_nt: TGTGCCTGGAGTGTAGACCGCTATGGCTACACCTTC; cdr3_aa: CAWSVDRYGYTF
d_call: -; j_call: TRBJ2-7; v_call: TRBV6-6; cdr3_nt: TGTGCCAGCAGAGACAGGTCCTACGAGCAGTACTTC; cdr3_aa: CASRDRSYEQYF
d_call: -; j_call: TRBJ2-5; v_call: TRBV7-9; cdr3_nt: TGTGCCAGCAGCTTCGGGGAGACCCAGTACTTC; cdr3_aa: CASSFGETQYF
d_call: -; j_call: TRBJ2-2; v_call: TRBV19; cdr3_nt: TGTGCCAGTAGGAAGGCCGGGGAGCTGTTTTTT; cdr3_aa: CASRKAGELFF
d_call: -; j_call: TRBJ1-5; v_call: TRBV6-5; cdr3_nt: TGTGCCAGCAGCGGGGGGGTCAATCAGCCCCAGCATTTT; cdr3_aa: CASSGGVNQPQHF
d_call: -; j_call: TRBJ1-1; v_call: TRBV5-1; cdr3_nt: TGCGCCAGCAGCTCTGGGAACACTGAAGCTTTCTTT; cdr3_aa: CASSSGNTEAFF
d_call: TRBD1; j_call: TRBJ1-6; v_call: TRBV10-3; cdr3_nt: TGTGCCATCAGCGGGGCGGGACAGGGGAGCTCCTATAATTCACCCCTCCACTTT; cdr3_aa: CAISGAGQGSSYNSPLHF
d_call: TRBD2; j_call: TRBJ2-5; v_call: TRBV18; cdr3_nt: TGTGCCAGCTCACCTGAGGTCGGGGGGGCGGAGGAGACCCAGTACTTC; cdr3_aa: CASSPEVGGAEETQYF
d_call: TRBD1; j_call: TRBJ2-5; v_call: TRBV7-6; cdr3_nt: TGTGCCAGCAGGCGAACAGGGGGCGGGTCGGAGACCCAGTACTTC; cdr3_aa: CASRRTGGGSETQYF
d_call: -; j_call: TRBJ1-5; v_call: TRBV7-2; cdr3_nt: TGTGCCAGCAGCCAACAAGTCCCCCACCCAGCTAGCAATCAGCCCCAGCATTTT; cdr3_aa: CASSQQVPHPASNQPQHF
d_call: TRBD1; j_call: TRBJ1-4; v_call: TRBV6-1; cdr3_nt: TGTGCCAGCAGTCGGGACAGCCTGAATGAAAAACTGTTTTTT; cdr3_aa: CASSRDSLNEKLFF